This TCR beta chain was identified in a study of shared clonotypes between healthy human individuals (TCRdb year 2020). Looking at the study overall: The cohort comprised a couple of women and a few men aged 18 to 49 years. Leukapheresis yielded between about 0.9 and 8.9 billion PBMCs per donor. The study deeply sequenced blood TCR repertoires of about 5 healthy adults to estimate repertoire size and the extent of clonotype sharing between individuals. To increase sequencing depth and limit assay-specific biases, different laboratories used diverse techniques to prepare libraries and sequence TCR repertoires.

What the authors observed across the whole study: Because the study included a small number of donors, the genetic and exposure-history diversity represented was limited. Sampling was restricted to blood, and TCR repertoires in tissues likely differ from the TCR repertoires found in blood. Pairwise subsampling led to the expectation that sequencing depth would affect the degree of clonotype sharing among donors.

Healthy HIV-negative adults with no recently reported acute infections or vaccinations were included as donors. Every donor was a Caucasian adult residing in Nashville, Tennessee, USA. For unsorted samples, some 90 million PBMCs were counted, and genomic DNA was extracted using the QIAamp DNA Blood Mini kit. Blood was collected by leukapheresis, and PBMCs were isolated by Ficoll-Histopaque density gradient centrifugation and then cryopreserved in liquid nitrogen vapor phase. Using the deep immunoSEQ assay, multiplex PCR amplified TCR CDR3 regions from genomic DNA. Genomic DNA extracted from each cell subset was distributed evenly over all wells of several immunoSEQ 96-well plates, and each plate served as one replicate. For unsorted PBMC, around 300 ng of genomic DNA, equivalent to around 33,000 T cell genomes, went into each replicate PCR. Unsorted PBMC genomic DNA was sequenced across ten immunoSEQ deep assay plates. Purified libraries were quantified with a Qubit 3.0 fluorometer, sized on a Bioanalyzer 2100, and re-quantified with the KAPA Library Quantification kit. A separate single-read 150-cycle Illumina NextSeq 550 flow cell was used to sequence each immunoSEQ 96-well plate. As for the original processing: Because only junctional sequences without quality scores were contained in the immunoSEQ output, filtering matching that applied to full-length reads could not be performed. To assign V/J genes and CDR3, sequences were annotated against IMGT germline references using PyIR, a Python wrapper for IgBLAST v1.9. Reads were removed for weak V/J assignments (E-value above 1e-6), missing CDR3, stop codons, out-of-frame junctions, or ambiguous translated residues. A V3J clonotype was defined by an identical inferred V gene, J gene, and CDR3 amino acid sequence. To compute the percentage overlap between repertoires, the number of shared unique clonotypes was divided by the size of the smaller repertoire. Repertoire richness was assessed with RTK rarefaction, the Chao1 estimator, and Recon v2.1 estimates of unobserved clonotypes. What TCRdb holds here is the immuneACCESS table cut down to in-frame rearrangements. Part of the clones is not present; checked against another copy, under half of the missing clones reflect an unresolved V gene, and the others are unexplained. That table gives V, J and clone size, and the DNA gave D and trimming. This sample comprises some 530,000 clones, roughly 80% of them detected only once. The top ten hold approximately 11% of the sample.

About this clone: There is no known antigen for this receptor. No much larger clone exists at a distance of one base, and base qualities are not known.

Source material: PBMCs. This receptor was obtained from a woman aged 40 to 50 in good health. Some clones in this sample may be carry-over from other donors' samples.

The CDR3 protein sequence reads: CASSQLAEETQYF. The sequence in DNA is TGCGCCAGCAGCCAACTAGCGGAAGAGACCCAGTACTTC. Here the chain combines TRBV4-1 and TRBJ2-5, with TRBD2 matching 7 junction bases. Its CDR3 holds 13 amino acids, cysteine through phenylalanine. Only CDR3 DNA is held: 39 bases, read in frame from base 1. Relative to germline, V is missing 2 bases and J is missing 3 bases, with 0 bases of the junction outside any gene match. Based on the germline V gene, the CDR1 and CDR2 sequences are MGHRA and YSYEKL.